This TCR beta chain was recovered during a study of cytomegalovirus exposure and HLA in healthy donors. PCR was performed using 60 Vbeta and 13 Jbeta primers. Assay: immunoSEQ multiplex PCR; the TCRdb copy retains only in-frame clones and omits some. The table has under 200,000 clones, more than 65% seen once. Study observations and caveats: Data from an earlier analysis indicated that most TCR beta V segments were productive either about 87% or about 30% of the time. Accurate prediction of HLA-A and HLA-B alleles (for most subjects) was reportedly achieved from TCR beta sequences. CMV antigen specificity of three CMV-associated chains was confirmed in vitro.

As to this clone: Its antigen is currently unknown.

Sequences were obtained from PBMCs. The TCR comes from a woman between 50 and 59 years old in good health and CMV-seronegative.

The CDR3 DNA reads TGTGCCTGGAGTTACGGAGGTGGGGAGCAGTACTTC. Its translation is CAWSYGGGEQYF. The V gene is TRBV30, the J gene TRBJ2-7; a weak D match, TRBD2 (5 bases). This CDR3 has 12 amino acids. The germline V gene has CDR1 GTSNPN and CDR2 SVGIG (reference sequence). Between the trimmed V and J ends, which lost 2 bases and 7 bases, there was a span of 12 bases.